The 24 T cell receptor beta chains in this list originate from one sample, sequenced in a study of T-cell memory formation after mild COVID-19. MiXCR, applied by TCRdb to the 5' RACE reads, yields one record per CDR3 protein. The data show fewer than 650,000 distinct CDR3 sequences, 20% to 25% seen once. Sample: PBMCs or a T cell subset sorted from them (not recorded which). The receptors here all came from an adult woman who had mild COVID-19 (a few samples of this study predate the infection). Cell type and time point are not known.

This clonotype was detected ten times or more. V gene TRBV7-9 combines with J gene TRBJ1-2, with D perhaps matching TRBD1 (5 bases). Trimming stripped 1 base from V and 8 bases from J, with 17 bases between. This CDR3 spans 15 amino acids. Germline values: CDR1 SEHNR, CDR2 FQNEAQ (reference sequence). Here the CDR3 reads CASSLGGTRPKGYTF. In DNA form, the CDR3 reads TGTGCCAGCAGCTTAGGGGGGACGCGACCCAAGGGCTACACCTTC.

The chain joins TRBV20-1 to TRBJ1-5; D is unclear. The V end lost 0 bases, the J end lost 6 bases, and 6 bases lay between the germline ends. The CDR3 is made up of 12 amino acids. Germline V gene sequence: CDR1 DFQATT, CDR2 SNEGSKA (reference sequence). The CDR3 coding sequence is TGCAGTGCTAGAGATCAAGGTCAGCCCCAGCATTTT. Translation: CSARDQGQPQHF.

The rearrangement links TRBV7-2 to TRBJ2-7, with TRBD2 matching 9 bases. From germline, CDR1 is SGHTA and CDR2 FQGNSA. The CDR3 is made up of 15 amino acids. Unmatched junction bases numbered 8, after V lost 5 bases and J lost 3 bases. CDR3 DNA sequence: TGTGCCAGCAGCCCGGCGGGACTAGCTATCTACGAGCAGTACTTC. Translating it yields CASSPAGLAIYEQYF.

DNA for the CDR3: TGTGCCAGCAGCTTACTCACTTATACCGGGACACAGAACAATGAGCAGTTCTTC. This gives the protein CASSLLTYTGTQNNEQFF. The rearrangement uses TRBV7-8 and TRBJ2-1; maybe TRBD1 (6 bases). The CDR3 is made up of 18 amino acids. CDR1 is SGHVS and CDR2 is FQNEAQ in the germline V gene. V dropped 2 bases and J dropped 5 bases, with 22 bases sitting between them.

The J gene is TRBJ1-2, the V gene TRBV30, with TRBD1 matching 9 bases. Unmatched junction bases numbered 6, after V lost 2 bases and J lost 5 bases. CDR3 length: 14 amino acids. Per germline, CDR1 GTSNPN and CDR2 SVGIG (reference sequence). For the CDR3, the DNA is TGTGCCTGGAGTATCGACAGGGGGAGTTATGGCTACACCTTC. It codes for CAWSIDRGSYGYTF. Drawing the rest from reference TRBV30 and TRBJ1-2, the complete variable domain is SQTIHQWPATLVQPVGSPLSLECTVEGTSNPNLYWYRQAAGRGLQLLFYSVGIGQISSEVPQNLSASRPQDRQFILSSKKLLLSDSGFYLCAWSIDRGSYGYTFGSGTRLTVV.

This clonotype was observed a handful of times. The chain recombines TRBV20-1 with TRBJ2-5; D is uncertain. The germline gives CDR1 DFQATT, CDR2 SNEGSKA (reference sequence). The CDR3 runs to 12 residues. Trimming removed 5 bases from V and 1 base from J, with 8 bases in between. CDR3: CSALGSQETQYF. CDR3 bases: TGCAGTGCTCTAGGAAGCCAAGAGACCCAGTACTTC.

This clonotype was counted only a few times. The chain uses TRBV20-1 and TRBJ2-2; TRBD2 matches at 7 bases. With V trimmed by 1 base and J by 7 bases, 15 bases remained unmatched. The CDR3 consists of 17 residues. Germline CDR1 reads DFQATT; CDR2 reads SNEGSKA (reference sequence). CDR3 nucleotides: TGCAGTGCTAGAGCTTATGCGGGGGTCTCTACGGACGGGGAGCTGTTTTTT. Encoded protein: CSARAYAGVSTDGELFF.

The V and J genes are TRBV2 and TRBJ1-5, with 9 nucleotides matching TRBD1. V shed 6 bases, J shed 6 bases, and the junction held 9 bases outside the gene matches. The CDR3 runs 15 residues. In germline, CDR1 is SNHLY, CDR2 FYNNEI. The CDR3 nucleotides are TGTGCCAGCAGCGATGTCACAGGGGGCGTTCAGCCCCAGCATTTT. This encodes CASSDVTGGVQPQHF.

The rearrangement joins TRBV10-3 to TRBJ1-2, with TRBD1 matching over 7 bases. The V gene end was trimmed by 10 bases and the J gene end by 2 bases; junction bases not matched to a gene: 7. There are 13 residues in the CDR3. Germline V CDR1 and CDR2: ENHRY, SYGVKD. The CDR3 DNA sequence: TGTGCCACTACGGGACAGCGCAACTATGGCTACACCTTC. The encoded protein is CATTGQRNYGYTF.

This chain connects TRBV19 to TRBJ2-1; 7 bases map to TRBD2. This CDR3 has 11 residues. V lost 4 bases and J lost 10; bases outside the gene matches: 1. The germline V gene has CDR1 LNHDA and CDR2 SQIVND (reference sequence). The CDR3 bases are TGTGCCAGTAGTAACGGGAGGGAGCAGTTCTTC. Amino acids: CASSNGREQFF.

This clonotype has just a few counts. The CDR3 sequence is CASSSQGYGVNTEAFF. In DNA, the CDR3 is TGTGCCAGCAGCTCTCAAGGGTATGGGGTGAACACTGAAGCTTTCTTT. This sequence joins TRBV7-8 and TRBJ1-1; D gene ambiguous. Trimming took off 4 bases at V and 0 bases at J, with 15 bases between the two ends. Germline assignment: CDR1 SGHVS and CDR2 FQNEAQ. CDR3 size: 16 residues.

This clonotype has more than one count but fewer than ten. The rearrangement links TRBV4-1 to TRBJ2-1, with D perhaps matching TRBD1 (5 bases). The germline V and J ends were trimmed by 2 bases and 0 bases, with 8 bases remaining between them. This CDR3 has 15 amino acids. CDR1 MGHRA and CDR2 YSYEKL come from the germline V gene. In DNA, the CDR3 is TGCGCCAGCAGCCAACATCAGGGCTCCTACAATGAGCAGTTCTTC. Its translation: CASSQHQGSYNEQFF.

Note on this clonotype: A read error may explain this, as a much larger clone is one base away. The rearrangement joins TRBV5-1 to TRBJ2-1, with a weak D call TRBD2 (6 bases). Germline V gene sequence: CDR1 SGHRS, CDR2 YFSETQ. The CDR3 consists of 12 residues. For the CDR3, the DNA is TGCGCCGGCAGGTTGGGACTCCGGGAGCAGTTCTTC. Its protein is CAGRLGLREQFF.

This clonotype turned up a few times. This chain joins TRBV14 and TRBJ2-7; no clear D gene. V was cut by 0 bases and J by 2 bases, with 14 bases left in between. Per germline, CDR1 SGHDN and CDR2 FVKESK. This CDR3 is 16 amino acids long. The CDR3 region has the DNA TGTGCCAGCAGCCAAGATCTCCGTGACTTGCCCTACGAGCAGTACTTC. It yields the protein CASSQDLRDLPYEQYF.

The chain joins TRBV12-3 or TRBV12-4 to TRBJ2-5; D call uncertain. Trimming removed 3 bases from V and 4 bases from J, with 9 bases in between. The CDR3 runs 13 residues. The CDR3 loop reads CASSLPPGETQYF. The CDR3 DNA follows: TGTGCCAGCAGTTTGCCCCCGGGAGAGACCCAGTACTTC.

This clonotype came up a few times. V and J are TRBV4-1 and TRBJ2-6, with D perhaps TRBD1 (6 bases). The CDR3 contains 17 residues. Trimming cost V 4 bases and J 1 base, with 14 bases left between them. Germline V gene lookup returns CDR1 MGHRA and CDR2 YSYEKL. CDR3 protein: CASSRSTGDSGANVLTF. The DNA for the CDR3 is TGCGCCAGCAGCCGATCGACAGGCGATTCTGGGGCCAACGTCCTGACTTTC.

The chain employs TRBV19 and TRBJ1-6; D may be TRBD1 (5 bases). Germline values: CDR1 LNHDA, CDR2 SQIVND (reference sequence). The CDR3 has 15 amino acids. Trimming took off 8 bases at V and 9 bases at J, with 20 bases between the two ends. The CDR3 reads CASGVGTLSSSPLHF. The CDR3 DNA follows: TGTGCCAGTGGGGTTGGGACGCTATCGAGTTCACCCCTCCACTTT.

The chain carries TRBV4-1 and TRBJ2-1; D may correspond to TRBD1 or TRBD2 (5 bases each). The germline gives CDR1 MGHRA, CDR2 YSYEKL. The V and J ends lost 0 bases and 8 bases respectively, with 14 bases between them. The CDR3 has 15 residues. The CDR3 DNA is TGCGCCAGCAGCCAAGAACCCAGTGGGGACGATGAGCAGTTCTTC. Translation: CASSQEPSGDDEQFF.

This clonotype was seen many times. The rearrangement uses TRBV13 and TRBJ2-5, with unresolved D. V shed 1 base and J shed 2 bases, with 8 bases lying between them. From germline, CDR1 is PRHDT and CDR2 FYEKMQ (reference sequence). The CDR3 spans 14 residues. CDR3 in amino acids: CASSLVIRQETQYF. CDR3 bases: TGTGCCAGCAGCTTAGTCATCAGGCAAGAGACCCAGTACTTC.

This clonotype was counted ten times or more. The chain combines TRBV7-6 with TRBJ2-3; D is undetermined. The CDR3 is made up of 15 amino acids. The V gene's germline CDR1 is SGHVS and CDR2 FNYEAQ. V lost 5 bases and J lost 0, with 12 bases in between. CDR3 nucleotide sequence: TGTGCCAGCAGCCCGCGGACGGCTAGCACAGATACGCAGTATTTT. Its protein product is CASSPRTASTDTQYF.

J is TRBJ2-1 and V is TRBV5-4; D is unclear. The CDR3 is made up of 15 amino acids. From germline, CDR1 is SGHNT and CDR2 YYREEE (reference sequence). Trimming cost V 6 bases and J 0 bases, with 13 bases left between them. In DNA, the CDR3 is TGTGCCAGCACCAGACTGGTTGGCTCCTACAATGAGCAGTTCTTC. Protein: CASTRLVGSYNEQFF.

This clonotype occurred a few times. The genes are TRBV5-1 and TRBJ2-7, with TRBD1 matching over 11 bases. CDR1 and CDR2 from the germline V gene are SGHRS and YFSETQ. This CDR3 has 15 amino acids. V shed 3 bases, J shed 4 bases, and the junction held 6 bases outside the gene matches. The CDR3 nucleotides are TGCGCCAGCAGCTCTGGACAGGGGGCACTTTACGAGCAGTACTTC. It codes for CASSSGQGALYEQYF.

DNA of the CDR3: TGCGCCAGCAGCTTGAGTGTATCGGGACAGGGGATAGAGACCCAGTACTTC. Its translation: CASSLSVSGQGIETQYF. J is TRBJ2-5 and V is TRBV5-1, with 10 bases lining up with TRBD1. J was trimmed by 4 bases and V by 1 base; bases with no gene match: 10. Germline values: CDR1 SGHRS, CDR2 YFSETQ. The CDR3 has 17 amino acids. The full variable domain, its missing parts supplied by reference TRBV5-1 and TRBJ2-5, is KAGVTQTPRYLIKTRGQQVTLSCSPISGHRSVSWYQQTPGQGLQFLFEYFSETQRNKGNFPGRFSGRQFSNSRSEMNVSTLELGDSALYLCASSLSVSGQGIETQYFGPGTRLLVL.

The CDR3 nucleotides read TGTGCCAGCAGAATGGGGCGGCCCGGGGAGCTGTTTTTT. It yields the protein CASRMGRPGELFF. This sequence joins TRBV7-2 and TRBJ2-2, with a tentative D call TRBD1 (5 bases). There are 13 residues in the CDR3. Germline V gene lookup returns CDR1 SGHTA and CDR2 FQGNSA. Trimming shortened V by 6 bases and J by 6 bases, and 11 bases separated the two germline ends.